A single sample gave rise to the 10 T cell receptor beta chains below, sequenced in a study of control samples from healthy donors and cancer patients. Data came from immunoSEQ multiplex PCR; TCRdb stores just in-frame clones and leaves some out. The repertoire holds about 130,000 clones, with approximately 92% as singletons. The material sequenced was PBMCs. These receptors all stem from a man older than 75 with head and neck cancer.

V and J are TRBV27 and TRBJ2-7; D perhaps matches TRBD1 (6 bases). Per germline, CDR1 MNHEY and CDR2 SMNVEV (reference sequence). CDR3 length: 15 residues. Trimming shortened V by 3 bases and J by 4 bases, and 16 bases separated the two germline ends. This CDR3 is CASSFGTPKLYEQYF. CDR3 DNA sequence: TGTGCCAGCAGTTTCGGGACACCCAAACTTTACGAGCAGTACTTC.

The chain combines TRBV5-1 with TRBJ2-7; either TRBD1 or TRBD2 may fit D (5 bases each). V lost 2 bases and J 2 bases, leaving 11 bases between the germline ends. Germline V gene data show CDR1 as SGHRS and CDR2 as YFSETQ. This CDR3 spans 14 amino acids. As DNA, the CDR3 is TGCGCCAGCAGCTTATGGGACCCTACCTACGAGCAGTACTTC. Translation gives CASSLWDPTYEQYF.

The table lists this clone with a count of one. V is TRBV19 and J is TRBJ1-5; the D is unclear. Trimming took off 5 bases at V and 3 bases at J, with 11 bases between the two ends. Germline CDR1 LNHDA, CDR2 SQIVND (reference sequence). This CDR3 comprises 14 residues. CDR3 in DNA: TGTGCCAGTAGTCGGAACATAGTCAATCAGCCCCAGCATTTT. It codes for CASSRNIVNQPQHF.

The chain recombines TRBV19 with TRBJ2-3, with D possibly being TRBD2 (6 bases). Trimming took off 3 bases at V and 7 bases at J, with 8 bases between the two ends. CDR1 LNHDA and CDR2 SQIVND come from the germline V gene (reference sequence). The CDR3 is 12 residues long. The CDR3 protein is CASSMGGYTQYF. DNA of the CDR3: TGTGCCAGTAGTATGGGGGGATATACGCAGTATTTT. The whole variable domain, remainder taken from reference TRBV19 and TRBJ2-3, is DGGITQSPKYLFRKEGQNVTLSCEQNLNHDAMYWYRQDPGQGLRLIYYSQIVNDFQKGDIAEGYSVSREKKESFPLTVTSAQKNPTAFYLCASSMGGYTQYFGPGTRLTVL.

This chain uses TRBV5-4 with TRBJ2-7, with TRBD2 identical over 11 bases. The CDR3 has 16 amino acids. Losses at the gene ends were 7 bases for V and 3 bases for J; bases not matched to a gene: 12. Per germline, CDR1 SGHNT and CDR2 YYREEE (reference sequence). The CDR3 sequence: CASSPGRLAGGYEQYF. The CDR3 nucleotides read TGTGCCAGCTCCCCAGGGCGGCTAGCGGGGGGCTACGAGCAGTACTTC. Full variable domain (rest looked up from reference TRBV5-4 and TRBJ2-7): ETGVTQSPTHLIKTRGQQVTLRCSSQSGHNTVSWYQQALGQGPQFIFQYYREEENGRGNFPPRFSGLQFPNYSSELNVNALELDDSALYLCASSPGRLAGGYEQYFGPGTRLTVT.

This chain uses TRBV4-1 with TRBJ2-1, with 7 bases lining up with TRBD2. This CDR3 has 16 amino acids. Per germline, CDR1 MGHRA and CDR2 YSYEKL. V trimming: 4 bases; J trimming: 15 bases; junction bases outside the gene matches: 21. The CDR3 nucleotides are TGCGCCAGCAGCCCAAGTCTAGCGGAACCAGTTTTTTTACGGTTCTTC. Its protein product is CASSPSLAEPVFLRFF.

The chain employs TRBV25-1 and TRBJ2-1; D is ambiguous. V dropped 3 bases and J dropped 7 bases, with 16 bases sitting between them. The V gene's germline CDR1 is MGHDK and CDR2 SYGVNS. The CDR3 loop spans 15 amino acids. CDR3 loop: CASSDWNRLGNEQFF. Written as DNA, the CDR3 is TGTGCCAGCAGTGACTGGAACCGGCTAGGGAATGAGCAGTTCTTC.

The chain links TRBV11-2 to TRBJ2-1; D is undetermined. Germline lookup yields CDR1 SGHAT and CDR2 FQNNGV. V lost 3 bases to trimming and J lost 3 bases, with 9 bases between them. The CDR3 loop spans 14 amino acids. The CDR3 reads CASSFQNLYNEQFF. The CDR3 coding sequence is TGTGCCAGCAGCTTCCAGAATCTCTACAATGAGCAGTTCTTC.

The chain recombines TRBV12-3 or TRBV12-4 with TRBJ1-1; D uncertain. V gave up 5 bases and J gave up 11 bases, with 12 bases separating them. CDR3 length equals 11 residues. CDR3 amino acids: CASSPRFGAFF. CDR3 in DNA: TGTGCCAGCAGTCCTCGTTTTGGTGCTTTCTTT.

This clone was counted once. The chain is built from TRBV4-3 and TRBJ1-5; no definite D call. V was clipped by 1 base and J by 4 bases, with 8 bases between them. The length of the CDR3 is 14 residues. From germline, CDR1 is LGHNA and CDR2 YSLEER. CDR3 protein: CASSQGYGNQPQHF. In DNA, the CDR3 is TGCGCCAGCAGCCAAGGGTACGGTAATCAGCCCCAGCATTTT.